This paragraph covers one T cell receptor beta chain sequence. The antigen is unknown. Then a second PCR, running roughly 6 to 11 cycles, was carried out with a sample-barcoded 5' primer and a J-beta primer mix. TCRdb re-called the 5' RACE reads through MiXCR, storing one row per CDR3 protein. The sample has roughly 1,500,000 distinct CDR3 sequences, approximately 38% seen once. This specimen comes from a study of blood T cells in healthy people across ages. Study-wide findings and caveats: Both naive CD4+ cell counts and diversity were greater in long-lived donors than in aged donors. Any changes in expanded clonotypes were possibly confounded, as donor CMV status remained unknown.

CDR1 and CDR2 (germline): SGHNT, YENEEA. The germline V and J ends were trimmed by 6 bases and 3 bases, with 14 bases remaining between them. The CDR3 spans 14 residues. The study recruited healthy Caucasian donors from Russia who were aged about 6 to 90. The clonotype was recovered from a woman between 18 and 29 years old in good health. The chain carries TRBV11-3 and TRBJ1-1; D is undetermined. Sequenced: blood. In nucleotides, the CDR3 is TGTGCCAGCAGTCGGGGTCCGTCCGACACTGAAGCTTTCTTT. Protein sequence: CASSRGPSDTEAFF.